The 27 T cell receptor beta chains below were found in one sample sequenced in a study of Tregs in tolerant kidney transplant recipients. No antigen is known for these receptors. Generated by immunoSEQ multiplex PCR, the TCRdb table keeps only in-frame clones and is missing some. The repertoire holds 15,000 to 20,000 clones, with under 70% as singletons. The sequencing sample was made of Tregs from blood cultured with allogeneic cells. These receptors originate from a human donor in good health.

The rearrangement joins TRBV6-1 to TRBJ1-2; possible D gene TRBD1, 5 bases. CDR3 length: 16 amino acids. Trimming cost V 4 bases and J 1 base, with 16 bases left between them. Germline V gene sequence: CDR1 MNHNS, CDR2 SASEGT. The CDR3 here is CASSGLTEVFNYGYTF. The CDR3 region has the DNA TGTGCCAGCAGTGGACTGACAGAAGTCTTTAACTATGGCTACACCTTC.

This clone has more than one count but fewer than ten. The chain joins TRBV11-2 to TRBJ2-5; 12 nucleotides line up with TRBD1. This CDR3 is 17 amino acids long. V gave up 5 bases and J gave up 5 bases; unmatched junction bases: 12. CDR1 and CDR2 from the germline V gene are SGHAT and FQNNGV. CDR3 DNA: TGTGCCAGCAGCCCGGGACAGGGGGCCTTCCCCTGGGAGACCCAGTACTTC. This sequence encodes CASSPGQGAFPWETQYF.

This clone was seen just once. The chain combines TRBV7-2 with TRBJ2-7; TRBD2 matches 7 bases. J gave up 3 bases and V 2 bases, and 7 bases lay outside the gene matches. There are 15 residues in the CDR3. Germline CDR1 SGHTA, CDR2 FQGNSA. The CDR3 loop is CASSLSSSGSYEQYF. The CDR3 region has the DNA TGTGCCAGCAGCTTATCCTCTAGCGGAAGCTACGAGCAGTACTTC.

The gene calls are TRBV19 and TRBJ2-5; tentatively, D is TRBD1 or TRBD2 (6 bases each). V was pared by 4 bases and J by 2 bases, with 11 bases between. This CDR3 comprises 14 residues. CDR1 LNHDA and CDR2 SQIVND come from the germline V gene (reference sequence). As DNA, the CDR3 is TGTGCCAGTAGTAACCGGAGGGGGCAAGAGACCCAGTACTTC. Translated, it gives CASSNRRGQETQYF.

This chain links TRBV5-1 with TRBJ1-4; possibly TRBD1 for D (5 bases). The CDR3 runs to 15 residues. Germline V gene sequence: CDR1 SGHRS, CDR2 YFSETQ. V was pared by 0 bases and J by 6 bases, with 12 bases between. As DNA, the CDR3 is TGCGCCAGCAGCTTGGCCGGGACGGGAGATGAAAAACTGTTTTTT. Encoded protein: CASSLAGTGDEKLFF.

CDR3 DNA: TGTGCCAGCAGCTCTCCGAGACTAGCGGGGGGCCCGCAAGAGACCCAGTACTTC. Its protein product is CASSSPRLAGGPQETQYF. This chain connects TRBV13 to TRBJ2-5; 13 positions agree with TRBD2. With 4 bases clipped from V and 2 bases from J, the junction kept 10 bases outside the gene matches. The CDR3 runs to 18 residues. Germline V gene lookup returns CDR1 PRHDT and CDR2 FYEKMQ (reference sequence).

This clone has a single count. The genes are TRBV29-1 and TRBJ1-2; D possibly corresponds to TRBD1 (6 bases). Germline CDR1 and CDR2: SQVTM and ANQGSEA. This CDR3 region has 11 residues. The V end lost 7 bases, the J end lost 8 bases, and 14 bases lay between the germline ends. The CDR3 reads CSGRGLEGYTF. Written as DNA, the CDR3 is TGCAGCGGGAGGGGGTTAGAGGGCTACACCTTC.

The chain employs TRBV6-5 and TRBJ1-2; D gene unclear. Germline loops: CDR1 MNHEY, CDR2 SVGAGI. Deletions cut 5 bases from V and 8 bases from J, with 21 bases between. This CDR3 is 15 amino acids long. The CDR3 here is CASSRLGRPGSGYTF. CDR3 coding DNA: TGTGCCAGCAGTCGGCTCGGGAGGCCTGGAAGCGGCTACACCTTC.

The chain recombines TRBV5-1 with TRBJ1-2; perhaps TRBD1 as D (6 bases). V gave up 0 bases and J gave up 0 bases, with 9 bases separating them. Germline CDR1 SGHRS, CDR2 YFSETQ. The CDR3 sequence is 15 residues long. CDR3 region: CASSLAYRANYGYTF. For the CDR3, the DNA is TGCGCCAGCAGCTTGGCCTACAGGGCTAACTATGGCTACACCTTC.

The sample holds one count of this clone. The rearrangement joins TRBV6-1 to TRBJ2-7; possible D gene TRBD2, 6 bases. The V end lost 1 base, the J end lost 3 bases, and 13 bases lay between the germline ends. The CDR3 runs to 15 residues. Looked up from germline, CDR1 is MNHNS and CDR2 is SASEGT. CDR3 sequence: CASSEGAGLSYEQYF. The DNA of the CDR3 is TGTGCCAGCAGTGAAGGGGCGGGACTGAGCTACGAGCAGTACTTC.

V and J are TRBV27 and TRBJ2-5; D not resolved. CDR3 length: 15 amino acids. The germline V and J ends were trimmed by 4 bases and 2 bases, with 14 bases remaining between them. CDR1 is MNHEY, CDR2 SMNVEV, per germline (reference sequence). As DNA, the CDR3 is TGTGCCAGCAGTTCCTCGTGGTCGGTACAAGAGACCCAGTACTTC. Translated: CASSSSWSVQETQYF.

The chain carries TRBV4-2 and TRBJ1-1, with 8 bases fitting TRBD1. CDR3 length: 15 residues. The V and J ends lost 8 bases and 1 base, in that order; junction bases with no gene match: 9. Per the germline V gene, CDR1 is LGHNA and CDR2 is YNFKEQ. The CDR3: CASGRTGTGNTEAFF. In nucleotides, the CDR3 is TGTGCCAGCGGCCGGACCGGGACAGGGAACACTGAAGCTTTCTTT.

V gene TRBV5-1 combines with J gene TRBJ1-2, with D uncertain. The V gene's germline CDR1 is SGHRS and CDR2 YFSETQ. The CDR3 sequence is 17 residues long. The V and J ends lost 4 bases and 1 base respectively, with 20 bases between them. CDR3 protein: CASSPRTGMGRNYGYTF. The CDR3 DNA reads TGCGCCAGCAGCCCACGGACTGGGATGGGCCGTAACTATGGCTACACCTTC.

The V gene is TRBV7-8, the J gene TRBJ2-1; 10 bases map to TRBD1. V trimming: 4 bases; J trimming: 6 bases; junction bases outside the gene matches: 9. The CDR3 has 16 residues. CDR1 is SGHVS, CDR2 FQNEAQ, per germline. DNA of the CDR3: TGTGCCAGCAGCTCCGACGGGACAGGGGATATCAATGAGCAGTTCTTC. Encoded protein: CASSSDGTGDINEQFF.

As to this clone: Other DNA sequences in this sample translate to the same CDR3. V gene TRBV5-6 combines with J gene TRBJ1-2; D not certain. V lost 5 bases, J lost 5 bases, and 10 bases lay in between. Germline CDR1 reads SGHDT; CDR2 reads YYEEEE. The CDR3 has 12 residues. The CDR3 DNA is TGTGCCAGCAGACTGGGTAGTTATGGCTACACCTTC. Protein: CASRLGSYGYTF.

This chain connects TRBV14 to TRBJ1-3; possibly TRBD1 for D (6 bases). Germline V gene data show CDR1 as SGHDN and CDR2 as FVKESK. Trimming left V 6 bases short and J 0 bases short, with 15 bases between. The CDR3 contains 16 residues. The CDR3 region has the DNA TGTGCCAGCAGTCGGACAGCCATAAGCTCTGGAAACACCATATATTTT. It yields the protein CASSRTAISSGNTIYF.

This clone turned up a few times. The chain is built from TRBV10-1 and TRBJ1-1; TRBD1 matches at 9 bases. The ends lost 6 bases at V and 1 base at J; junction bases unmatched: 9. The CDR3 runs to 16 residues. CDR1 is WNHNN and CDR2 is SYGVQD in the germline V gene (reference sequence). This chain's CDR3 is CASSPLRQGGNTEAFF. The CDR3, as DNA: TGCGCCAGCAGCCCCCTTAGACAGGGGGGGAACACTGAAGCTTTCTTT.

This chain uses TRBV7-8 with TRBJ2-1; D not certain. The ends were cut back, 5 bases at V and 7 bases at J, with 6 bases in the middle. The CDR3 sequence is 11 residues long. The germline gives CDR1 SGHVS, CDR2 FQNEAQ. This CDR3 reads CASSPWNEQFF. The CDR3 region has the DNA TGTGCCAGCAGCCCATGGAATGAGCAGTTCTTC.

The chain recombines TRBV7-8 with TRBJ2-7, with 7 bases aligning to TRBD1. V gave up 1 base and J gave up 6 bases; unmatched junction bases: 6. From germline, CDR1 is SGHVS and CDR2 FQNEAQ. This CDR3 region has 14 residues. The CDR3 coding sequence is TGTGCCAGCAGCTTAGGGCAGGGGGTGTTCGAGCAGTACTTC. Protein product: CASSLGQGVFEQYF.

This clone was seen once. The V gene is TRBV19, the J gene TRBJ1-1, with TRBD1 as a possible D gene (5 bases). The CDR3 consists of 13 residues. V lost 1 base and J 6 bases, leaving 9 bases between the germline ends. Germline V CDR1 and CDR2: LNHDA, SQIVND (reference sequence). This chain's CDR3 is CASSIVRGSEAFF. The CDR3 DNA sequence: TGTGCCAGTAGTATAGTTAGGGGATCTGAAGCTTTCTTT. Using reference TRBV19 and TRBJ1-1 for the parts outside the CDR3, the full variable domain is DGGITQSPKYLFRKEGQNVTLSCEQNLNHDAMYWYRQDPGQGLRLIYYSQIVNDFQKGDIAEGYSVSREKKESFPLTVTSAQKNPTAFYLCASSIVRGSEAFFGQGTRLTVV.

The chain carries TRBV19 and TRBJ2-3, with 9 bases lining up with TRBD1. With 11 bases clipped from V and 6 bases from J, the junction kept 18 bases outside the gene matches. CDR3 length equals 16 residues. The V gene's germline CDR1 is LNHDA and CDR2 SQIVND (reference sequence). The CDR3 coding sequence is TGTGCCCACAAACCGGGACAGGGAATTCCCCTGGATACGCAGTATTTT. Amino acid sequence: CAHKPGQGIPLDTQYF.

CDR3 residues: CASSPGLLKETQYF. The CDR3 region has the DNA TGTGCCAGCAGCCCGGGACTGCTAAAAGAGACCCAGTACTTC. The chain carries TRBV4-2 and TRBJ2-5, with D perhaps matching TRBD2 (6 bases). Germline V gene lookup returns CDR1 LGHNA and CDR2 YNFKEQ. V gave up 4 bases and J gave up 3 bases, with 12 bases separating them. This CDR3 is built from 14 residues.

The J gene is TRBJ2-7, the V gene TRBV6-5, with 11 bases fitting TRBD2. CDR3 size: 16 residues. Germline V lookup: CDR1 MNHEY, CDR2 SVGAGI. V lost 0 bases to trimming and J lost 1 base; unmatched junction nucleotides: 2. The CDR3 DNA is TGTGCCAGCAGTTACTCGGGGACTAGCGGATCCTACGAGCAGTACTTC. Translation: CASSYSGTSGSYEQYF.

This chain links TRBV5-6 with TRBJ2-7; no definite D call. The CDR3 has 15 amino acids. The germline CDR1 and CDR2 sequences are SGHDT and YYEEEE. With 0 bases removed from V and 2 bases from J, the gap between germline ends came to 12 bases. CDR3 nucleotide sequence: TGTGCCAGCAGCTTGGGACGGTACCCCACCTACGAGCAGTACTTC. It translates to CASSLGRYPTYEQYF. Together with reference TRBV5-6 and TRBJ2-7, the CDR3 gives the full variable domain: DAGVTQSPTHLIKTRGQQVTLRCSPKSGHDTVSWYQQALGQGPQFIFQYYEEEERQRGNFPDRFSGHQFPNYSSELNVNALLLGDSALYLCASSLGRYPTYEQYFGPGTRLTVT.

CDR3: CASSLTYPVEQFF. The DNA of the CDR3 is TGCGCCAGCAGCTTGACCTACCCCGTTGAGCAGTTCTTC. The V call is TRBV5-1, the J call TRBJ2-1; D gene unclear. The CDR3 covers 13 residues. Deletions cut 1 base from V and 9 bases from J, with 11 bases between. The germline CDR1 and CDR2 sequences are SGHRS and YFSETQ.

This clone appeared a few times. The CDR3 DNA reads TGTGCCAGCAGCTTGGATGGGGGAGTGGGAGAGACCCAGTACTTC. Translated: CASSLDGGVGETQYF. The V gene is TRBV5-4, the J gene TRBJ2-5; tentatively, D is TRBD1 or TRBD2 (5 bases each). V was pared by 0 bases and J by 4 bases, with 13 bases between. The CDR3 is 15 residues long. Germline V gene sequence: CDR1 SGHNT, CDR2 YYREEE (reference sequence).

This chain links TRBV5-6 with TRBJ2-7; 8 nucleotides align to TRBD1. The CDR3 totals 15 residues. After removal of 6 bases from V and 3 bases from J, the junction contained 11 bases not matched to a gene. CDR1 SGHDT and CDR2 YYEEEE come from the germline V gene. This CDR3 is CASTLLGQGDYEQYF. In DNA, the CDR3 is TGTGCCAGCACCTTACTCGGACAGGGAGACTACGAGCAGTACTTC.